This T cell receptor (beta chain) was found in a study of spatial heterogeneity in lung cancer. TCRdb re-called the 5' RACE reads with MiXCR, one entry per CDR3 protein. The sample lists about 16,000 distinct CDR3 sequences, 6.3% occurring once. Noted time point: blood at routine non-recurrence follow-up after resection. Sequencing covered unsorted whole RNA taken from tumor, nontumor lung or frozen PBMC. The CDR3 is 16 amino acids. The germline gives CDR1 SGHVS, CDR2 FQNEAQ. V was shortened by 2 bases and J by 2 bases, with 15 bases between the two germline ends. This clonotype was picked up many times.

The starting material was PBMCs, obtained at follow-up. This clonotype originated in a male donor with early-stage non-small cell lung cancer. The chain combines TRBV7-8 with TRBJ2-5; a possible D gene is TRBD1 (7 bases). CDR3: CASSLWRRGRQETQYF. The DNA for the CDR3 is TGTGCCAGCAGCTTATGGCGGAGGGGGCGTCAAGAGACCCAGTACTTC.